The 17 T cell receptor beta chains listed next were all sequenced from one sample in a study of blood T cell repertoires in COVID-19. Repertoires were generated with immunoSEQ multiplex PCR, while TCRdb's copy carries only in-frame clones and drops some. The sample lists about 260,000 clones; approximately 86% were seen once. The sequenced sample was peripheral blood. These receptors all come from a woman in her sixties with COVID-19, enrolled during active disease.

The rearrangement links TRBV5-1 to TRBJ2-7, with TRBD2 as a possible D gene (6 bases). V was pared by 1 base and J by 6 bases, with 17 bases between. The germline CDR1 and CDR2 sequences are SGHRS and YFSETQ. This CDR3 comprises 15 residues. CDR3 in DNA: TGCGCCAGCAGCTTGAGGCAGGGAGGTAACGCCGAGCAGTACTTC. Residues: CASSLRQGGNAEQYF.

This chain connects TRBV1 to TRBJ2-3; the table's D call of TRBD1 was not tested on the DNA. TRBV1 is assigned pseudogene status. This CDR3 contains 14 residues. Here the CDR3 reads CTSSQLGRQGTQYF. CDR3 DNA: TGCACCAGCAGCCAACTCGGCCGGCAGGGTACGCAGTATTTT.

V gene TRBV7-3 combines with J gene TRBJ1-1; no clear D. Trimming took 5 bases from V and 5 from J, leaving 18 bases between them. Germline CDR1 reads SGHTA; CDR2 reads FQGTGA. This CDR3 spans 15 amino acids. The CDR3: CASSRARTGRTEAFF. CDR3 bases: TGTGCCAGCAGCCGCGCTCGGACGGGGAGGACTGAAGCTTTCTTT.

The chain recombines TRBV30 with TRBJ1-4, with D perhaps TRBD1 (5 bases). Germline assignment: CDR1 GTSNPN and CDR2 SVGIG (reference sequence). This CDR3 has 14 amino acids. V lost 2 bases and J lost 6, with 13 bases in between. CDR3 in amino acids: CAWSIQGGDEKLFF. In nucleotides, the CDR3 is TGTGCCTGGAGTATTCAGGGCGGGGATGAAAAACTGTTTTTT.

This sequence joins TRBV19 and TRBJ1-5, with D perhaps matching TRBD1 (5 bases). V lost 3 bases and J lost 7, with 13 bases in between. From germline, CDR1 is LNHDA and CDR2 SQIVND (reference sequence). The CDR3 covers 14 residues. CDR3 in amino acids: CASSIRQGGQPQHF. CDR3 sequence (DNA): TGTGCCAGTAGTATCCGGCAGGGAGGCCAGCCCCAGCATTTT.

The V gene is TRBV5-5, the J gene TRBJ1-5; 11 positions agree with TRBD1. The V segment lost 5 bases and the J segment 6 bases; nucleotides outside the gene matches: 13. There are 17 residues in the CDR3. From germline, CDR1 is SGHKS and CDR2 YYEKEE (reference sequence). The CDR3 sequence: CASSSISGQGASQPQHF. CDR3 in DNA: TGTGCCAGCAGTTCGATTTCTGGACAGGGGGCGAGTCAGCCCCAGCATTTT.

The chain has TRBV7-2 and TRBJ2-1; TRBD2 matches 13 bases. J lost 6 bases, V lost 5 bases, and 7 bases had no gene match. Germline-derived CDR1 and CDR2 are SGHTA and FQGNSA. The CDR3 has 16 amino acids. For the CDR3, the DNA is TGTGCCAGCAGCAAAGGCGGGACTAGCGGGACCAATGAGCAGTTCTTC. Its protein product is CASSKGGTSGTNEQFF.

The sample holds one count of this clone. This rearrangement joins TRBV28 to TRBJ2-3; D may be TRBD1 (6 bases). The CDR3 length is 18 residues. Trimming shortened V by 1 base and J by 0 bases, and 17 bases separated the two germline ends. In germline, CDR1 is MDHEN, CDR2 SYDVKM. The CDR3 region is CASSLSPGLGASTDTQYF. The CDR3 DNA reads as TGTGCCAGCAGTTTATCCCCGGGTCTGGGGGCTAGCACAGATACGCAGTATTTT. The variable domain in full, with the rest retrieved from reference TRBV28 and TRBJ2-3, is DVKVTQSSRYLVKRTGEKVFLECVQDMDHENMFWYRQDPGLGLRLIYFSYDVKMKEKGDIPEGYSVSREKKERFSLILESASTNQTSMYLCASSLSPGLGASTDTQYFGPGTRLTVL.

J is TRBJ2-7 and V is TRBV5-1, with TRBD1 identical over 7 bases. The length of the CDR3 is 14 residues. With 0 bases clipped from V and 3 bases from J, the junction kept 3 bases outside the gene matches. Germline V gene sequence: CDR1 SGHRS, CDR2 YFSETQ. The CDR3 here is CASSLGGQRYEQYF. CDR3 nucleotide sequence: TGCGCCAGCAGCTTGGGGGGACAGCGCTACGAGCAGTACTTC.

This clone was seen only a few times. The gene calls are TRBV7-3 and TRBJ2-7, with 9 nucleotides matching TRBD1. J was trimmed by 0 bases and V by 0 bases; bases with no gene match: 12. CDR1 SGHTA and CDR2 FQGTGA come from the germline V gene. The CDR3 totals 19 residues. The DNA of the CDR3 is TGTGCCAGCAGCTTAACTCCCGAAAACAGGGGGCAACTCTCCTACGAGCAGTACTTC. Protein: CASSLTPENRGQLSYEQYF.

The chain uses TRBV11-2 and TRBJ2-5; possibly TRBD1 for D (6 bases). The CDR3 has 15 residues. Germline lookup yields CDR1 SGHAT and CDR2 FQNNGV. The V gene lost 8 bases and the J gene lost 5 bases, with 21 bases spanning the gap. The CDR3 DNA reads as TGTGCCAGCCGGGTCAGGCAGGGGATTTCGGAGACCCAGTACTTC. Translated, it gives CASRVRQGISETQYF.

CDR3 nucleotides: TGTGCCAGCAGCGTTAGCGGGAGGCCCACAGATACGCAGTATTTT. This encodes CASSVSGRPTDTQYF. The chain has TRBV9 and TRBJ2-3; 10 bases line up with TRBD2. The trim removed 2 bases at V and 2 bases at J, leaving 2 bases unmatched. The CDR3 covers 15 residues. CDR1 and CDR2 (germline): SGDLS, YYNGEE.

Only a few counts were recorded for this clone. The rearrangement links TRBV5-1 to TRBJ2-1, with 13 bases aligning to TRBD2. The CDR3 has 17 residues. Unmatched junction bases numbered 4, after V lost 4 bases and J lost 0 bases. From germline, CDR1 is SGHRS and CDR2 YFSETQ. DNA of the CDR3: TGCGCCAGCAGCACCTGGACTAGCGGGAGCTCCTACAATGAGCAGTTCTTC. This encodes CASSTWTSGSSYNEQFF.

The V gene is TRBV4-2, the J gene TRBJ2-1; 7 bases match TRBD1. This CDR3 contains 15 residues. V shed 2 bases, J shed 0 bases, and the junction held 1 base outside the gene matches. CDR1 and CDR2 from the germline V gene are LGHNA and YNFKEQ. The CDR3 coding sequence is TGTGCCAGCAGCCAACGGACAGGCTCCTACAATGAGCAGTTCTTC. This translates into CASSQRTGSYNEQFF.

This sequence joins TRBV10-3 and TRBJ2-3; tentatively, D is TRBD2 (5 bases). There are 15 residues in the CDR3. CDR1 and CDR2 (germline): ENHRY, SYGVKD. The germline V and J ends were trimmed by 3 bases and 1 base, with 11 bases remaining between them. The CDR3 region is CAISDPRRGTDTQYF. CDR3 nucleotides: TGTGCCATCAGTGACCCACGGCGGGGCACAGATACGCAGTATTTT.

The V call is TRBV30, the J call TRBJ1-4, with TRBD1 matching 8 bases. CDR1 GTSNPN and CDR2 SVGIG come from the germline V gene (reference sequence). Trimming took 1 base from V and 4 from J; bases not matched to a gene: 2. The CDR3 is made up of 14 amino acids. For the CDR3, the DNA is TGTGCCTGGAGTGCTGACAGGGGTAATGAAAAACTGTTTTTT. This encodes CAWSADRGNEKLFF.

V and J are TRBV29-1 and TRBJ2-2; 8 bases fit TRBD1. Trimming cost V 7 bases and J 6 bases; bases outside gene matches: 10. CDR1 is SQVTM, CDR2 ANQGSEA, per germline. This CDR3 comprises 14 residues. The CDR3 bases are TGCAGCGCCTCGACAGGGGCCGCATCCGGGGAGCTGTTTTTT. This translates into CSASTGAASGELFF.